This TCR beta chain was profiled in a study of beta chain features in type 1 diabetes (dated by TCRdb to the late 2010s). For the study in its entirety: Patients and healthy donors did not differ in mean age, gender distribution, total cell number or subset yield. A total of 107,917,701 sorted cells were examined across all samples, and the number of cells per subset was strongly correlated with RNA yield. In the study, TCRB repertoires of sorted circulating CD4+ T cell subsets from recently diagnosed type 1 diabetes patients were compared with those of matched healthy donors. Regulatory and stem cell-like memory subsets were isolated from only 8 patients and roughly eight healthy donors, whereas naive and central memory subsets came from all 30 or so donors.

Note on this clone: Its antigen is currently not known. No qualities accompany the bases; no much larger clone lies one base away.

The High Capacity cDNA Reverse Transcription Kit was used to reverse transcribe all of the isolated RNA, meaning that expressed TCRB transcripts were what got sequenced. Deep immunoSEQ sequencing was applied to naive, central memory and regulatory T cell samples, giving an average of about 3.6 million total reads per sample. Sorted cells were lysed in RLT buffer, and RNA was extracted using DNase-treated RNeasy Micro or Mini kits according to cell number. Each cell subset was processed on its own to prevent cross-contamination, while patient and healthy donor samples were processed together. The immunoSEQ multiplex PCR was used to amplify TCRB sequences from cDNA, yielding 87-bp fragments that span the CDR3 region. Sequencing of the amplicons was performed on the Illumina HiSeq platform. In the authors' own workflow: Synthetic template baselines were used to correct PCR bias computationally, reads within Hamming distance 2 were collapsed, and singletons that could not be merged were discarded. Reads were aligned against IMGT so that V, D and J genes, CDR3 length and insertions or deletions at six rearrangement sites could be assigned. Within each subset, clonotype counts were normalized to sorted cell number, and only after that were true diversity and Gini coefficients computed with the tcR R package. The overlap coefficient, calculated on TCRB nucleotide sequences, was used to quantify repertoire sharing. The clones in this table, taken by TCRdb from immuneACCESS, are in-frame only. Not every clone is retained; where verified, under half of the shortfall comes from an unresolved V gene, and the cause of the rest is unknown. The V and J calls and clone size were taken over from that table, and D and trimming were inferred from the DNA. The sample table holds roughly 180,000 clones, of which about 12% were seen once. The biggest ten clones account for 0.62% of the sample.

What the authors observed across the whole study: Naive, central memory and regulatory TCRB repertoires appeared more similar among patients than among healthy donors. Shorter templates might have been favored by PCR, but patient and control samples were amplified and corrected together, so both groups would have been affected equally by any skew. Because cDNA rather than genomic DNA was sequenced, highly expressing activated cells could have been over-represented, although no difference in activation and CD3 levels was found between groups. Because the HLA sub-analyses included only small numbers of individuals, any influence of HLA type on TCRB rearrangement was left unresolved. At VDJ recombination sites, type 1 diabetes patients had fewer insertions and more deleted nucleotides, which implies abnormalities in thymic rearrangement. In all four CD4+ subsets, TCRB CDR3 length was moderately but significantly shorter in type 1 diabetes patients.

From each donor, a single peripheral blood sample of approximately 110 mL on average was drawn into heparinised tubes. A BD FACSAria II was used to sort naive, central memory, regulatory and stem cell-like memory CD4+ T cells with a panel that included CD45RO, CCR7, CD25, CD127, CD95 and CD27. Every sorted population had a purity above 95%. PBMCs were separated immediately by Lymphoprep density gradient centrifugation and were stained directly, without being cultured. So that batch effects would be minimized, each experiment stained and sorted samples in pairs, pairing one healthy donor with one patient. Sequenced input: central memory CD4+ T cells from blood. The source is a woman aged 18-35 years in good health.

The DNA sequence is as follows: TGCGCCAGCAGCCCCGGGCTAGCGGGAGGGCTCCAAGAGACCCAGTACTTC. The translation is CASSPGLAGGLQETQYF. The sequence joins TRBV5-1 to TRBJ2-5; 12 central bases correspond to TRBD2. The V end gives up 4 bases and the J end 1 base, leaving 8 bases in the junction not matched to a gene. The CDR3 starts with the cysteine, ends with the phenylalanine, and has 17 residues. Solely the CDR3 DNA is kept, with 51 bases framed from the first base. CDR1 SGHRS and CDR2 YFSETQ are derived from the germline V gene.